These 16 T cell receptor beta chains came from one sample sequenced in a study of cytomegalovirus exposure and HLA in healthy donors. PCR involved 60 Vbeta and 13 Jbeta primers. Sequencing used immunoSEQ multiplex PCR; TCRdb keeps in-frame clones, though not all of them. Of about 220,000 clones in the sample, roughly 75% were seen once. Sequencing was carried out using PBMCs. The receptors here all came from a woman aged 30 to 39 in good health and CMV-seronegative.

V is TRBV14 and J is TRBJ2-7; D perhaps matches TRBD1 (6 bases). V was trimmed by 3 bases and J by 2 bases, leaving 11 bases between them. Germline V gene data show CDR1 as SGHDN and CDR2 as FVKESK. This CDR3 region has 14 residues. This CDR3 reads CASSQLGQPYEQYF. For the CDR3, the DNA is TGTGCCAGCAGCCAGCTGGGACAACCCTACGAGCAGTACTTC.

The chain couples TRBV19 to TRBJ2-2, with unresolved D. The CDR3 has 13 amino acids. Germline V gene sequence: CDR1 LNHDA, CDR2 SQIVND (reference sequence). V was cut by 7 bases and J by 5 bases, with 11 bases left in between. CDR3 loop: CASNSFGTGELFF. DNA of the CDR3: TGTGCCAGTAATTCATTCGGGACCGGGGAGCTGTTTTTT.

The chain joins TRBV30 to TRBJ2-1; D ambiguous. V lost 1 base and J lost 3, with 16 bases in between. This CDR3 region has 16 residues. Germline loops: CDR1 GTSNPN, CDR2 SVGIG (reference sequence). The CDR3 nucleotides read TGTGCCTGGAGTGCCCCCCCCGGCGGATACTACAATGAGCAGTTCTTC. This codes for CAWSAPPGGYYNEQFF. Full variable domain (rest looked up from reference TRBV30 and TRBJ2-1): SQTIHQWPATLVQPVGSPLSLECTVEGTSNPNLYWYRQAAGRGLQLLFYSVGIGQISSEVPQNLSASRPQDRQFILSSKKLLLSDSGFYLCAWSAPPGGYYNEQFFGPGTRLTVL.

The sample holds a few counts of this clone. J is TRBJ1-5 and V is TRBV10-3; TRBD1 aligns across 11 bases. The ends lost 10 bases at V and 10 bases at J; junction bases unmatched: 9. The V gene's germline CDR1 is ENHRY and CDR2 SYGVKD. CDR3 length: 13 residues. The CDR3 reads CATNGQGAIPQHF. For the CDR3, the DNA is TGTGCCACCAATGGACAGGGGGCAATTCCCCAGCATTTT.

This chain links TRBV5-1 with TRBJ2-7; TRBD2 matches at 10 bases. V gave up 0 bases and J gave up 2 bases; unmatched junction bases: 8. Germline V gene lookup returns CDR1 SGHRS and CDR2 YFSETQ. The CDR3 length is 17 residues. CDR3 bases: TGCGCCAGCAGCTTGGGGGTAGCGGGGGGCCTAACCTACGAGCAGTACTTC. This sequence encodes CASSLGVAGGLTYEQYF.

V gene TRBV5-6 combines with J gene TRBJ1-4; TRBD1 agrees at 12 bases. V shed 0 bases and J 10 bases; nucleotides not matched to a gene: 10. This CDR3 spans 17 amino acids. Germline CDR1 is SGHDT and CDR2 is YYEEEE. This CDR3 reads CASSLGGTGGRSGKLFF. Here the CDR3 DNA reads TGTGCCAGCAGCTTGGGCGGGACAGGGGGCCGGTCGGGAAAACTGTTTTTT.

The chain recombines TRBV4-1 with TRBJ2-7; 9 nucleotides match TRBD1. The CDR3 consists of 15 residues. J gave up 5 bases and V 4 bases, and 9 bases lay outside the gene matches. The germline gives CDR1 MGHRA, CDR2 YSYEKL. This chain's CDR3 is CASSRQQGAIDEQYF. The CDR3 DNA reads as TGCGCCAGCAGCCGACAACAGGGGGCCATCGACGAGCAGTACTTC.

This clone has more than one count but fewer than ten. The V gene is TRBV4-2, the J gene TRBJ2-7, with 7 bases lining up with TRBD1. Looked up from germline, CDR1 is LGHNA and CDR2 is YNFKEQ. The CDR3 has 16 amino acids. After removal of 0 bases from V and 4 bases from J, the junction contained 9 bases not matched to a gene. The CDR3 bases are TGTGCCAGCAGCCAAGATCAAGGGACAGCTCCATACGAGCAGTACTTC. Translation: CASSQDQGTAPYEQYF.

In DNA, the CDR3 is TGCGCCAGCAGTGACGGTGCGGGTGGGATGAATGAGCAGTTCTTC. Translation: CASSDGAGGMNEQFF. The rearrangement uses TRBV10-1 and TRBJ2-1, with D maybe TRBD2 (5 bases). Trimming cost V 3 bases and J 7 bases, with 16 bases left between them. CDR3 length: 15 residues. Germline V gives CDR1 WNHNN, CDR2 SYGVQD (reference sequence).

CDR3 DNA sequence: TGTGCCAGCAGCCCACTTGACAGGGTAAATGAAAAACTGTTTTTT. This encodes CASSPLDRVNEKLFF. The rearrangement joins TRBV28 to TRBJ1-4, with 7 nucleotides matching TRBD1. J was trimmed by 5 bases and V by 6 bases; bases with no gene match: 9. The CDR3 loop spans 15 amino acids. CDR1 is MDHEN, CDR2 SYDVKM, per germline.

With respect to this clone: The same CDR3 also results from other DNA sequences found in this sample. The chain uses TRBV21-1 and TRBJ1-6. TRBV21-1 is a known pseudogene. This CDR3 spans 16 amino acids. In nucleotides, the CDR3 is TGTGCCAGCAGCAAACTAGCCAGGAACTATAATTCCCCCCTCCACTTT. Protein: CASSKLARNYNSPLHF.

Written as DNA, the CDR3 is TGTGCGCGACAGGGGGCTTACACCGGGGAGCTGTTTTTT. It codes for CARQGAYTGELFF. The V gene is TRBV30, the J gene TRBJ2-2; 10 bases align to TRBD1. This CDR3 region has 13 residues. The germline V gene has CDR1 GTSNPN and CDR2 SVGIG (reference sequence).

The J gene is TRBJ1-2, the V gene TRBV2; TRBD1 matches 7 bases. J lost 4 bases, V lost 8 bases, and 7 bases had no gene match. The CDR3 is made up of 13 amino acids. The germline CDR1 and CDR2 sequences are SNHLY and FYNNEI. The CDR3 sequence: CASQEGQSYGYTF. CDR3 nucleotide sequence: TGTGCCAGCCAGGAGGGACAGAGCTATGGCTACACCTTC.

There are a few counts of this clone. J is TRBJ2-7 and V is TRBV6-1; TRBD2 agrees at 7 bases. Germline values: CDR1 MNHNS, CDR2 SASEGT. The CDR3 is 15 amino acids. V trimming: 5 bases; J trimming: 0 bases; junction bases outside the gene matches: 7. CDR3 in amino acids: CASSWGGGGSYEQYF. CDR3 DNA sequence: TGTGCCAGCAGTTGGGGCGGGGGAGGCTCCTACGAGCAGTACTTC.

The V gene is TRBV6-1, the J gene TRBJ1-2, with 7 bases identical to TRBD1. With V trimmed by 6 bases and J by 7 bases, 8 bases remained unmatched. Germline V gives CDR1 MNHNS, CDR2 SASEGT. This CDR3 is built from 13 residues. In DNA form, the CDR3 reads TGTGCCAGCAGAACAGGGGCGGATTTTGGCTACACCTTC. The encoded protein is CASRTGADFGYTF.

For the CDR3, the DNA is TGTGCCAGCAGCGTAGAGTCGGGACAGAATGAGCAGTTCTTC. The encoded protein is CASSVESGQNEQFF. V gene TRBV9 combines with J gene TRBJ2-1; TRBD1 matches 7 bases. CDR1 is SGDLS and CDR2 is YYNGEE in the germline V gene. Trimming at V came to 0 bases and at J to 7 bases, leaving 4 bases not matched to a gene. This CDR3 has 14 amino acids.